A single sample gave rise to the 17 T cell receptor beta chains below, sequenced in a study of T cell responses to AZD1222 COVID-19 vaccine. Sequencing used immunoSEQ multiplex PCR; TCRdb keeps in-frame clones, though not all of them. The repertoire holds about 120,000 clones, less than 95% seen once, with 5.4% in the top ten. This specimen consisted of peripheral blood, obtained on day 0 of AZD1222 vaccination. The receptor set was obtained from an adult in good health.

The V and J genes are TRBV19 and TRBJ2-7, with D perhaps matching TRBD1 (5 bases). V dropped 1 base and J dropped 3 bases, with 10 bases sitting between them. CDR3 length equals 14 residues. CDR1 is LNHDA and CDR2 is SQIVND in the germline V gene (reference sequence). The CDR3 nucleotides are TGTGCCAGTAGTATAGGGGGCGGAATCTACGAGCAGTACTTC. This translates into CASSIGGGIYEQYF. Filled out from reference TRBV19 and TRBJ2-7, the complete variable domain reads DGGITQSPKYLFRKEGQNVTLSCEQNLNHDAMYWYRQDPGQGLRLIYYSQIVNDFQKGDIAEGYSVSREKKESFPLTVTSAQKNPTAFYLCASSIGGGIYEQYFGPGTRLTVT.

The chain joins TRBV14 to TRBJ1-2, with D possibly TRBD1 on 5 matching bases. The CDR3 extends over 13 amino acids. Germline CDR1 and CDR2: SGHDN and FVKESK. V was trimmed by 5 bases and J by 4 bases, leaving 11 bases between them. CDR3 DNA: TGTGCCAGCAGCTTTCGGCAGGGCTATGGCTACACCTTC. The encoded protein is CASSFRQGYGYTF.

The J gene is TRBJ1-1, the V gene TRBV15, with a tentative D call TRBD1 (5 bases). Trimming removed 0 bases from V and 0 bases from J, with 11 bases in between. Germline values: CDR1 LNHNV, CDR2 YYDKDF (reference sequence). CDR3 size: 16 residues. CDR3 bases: TGTGCCACCAGCAGAGATTGGGGGGTGATGAACACTGAAGCTTTCTTT. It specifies CATSRDWGVMNTEAFF.

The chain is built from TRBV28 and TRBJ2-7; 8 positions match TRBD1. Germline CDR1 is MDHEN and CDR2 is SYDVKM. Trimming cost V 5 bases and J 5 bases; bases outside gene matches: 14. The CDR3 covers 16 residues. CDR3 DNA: TGTGCCAGCAGTCCCCACTTCGGGCAGGGGGCCAACGAGCAGTACTTC. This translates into CASSPHFGQGANEQYF.

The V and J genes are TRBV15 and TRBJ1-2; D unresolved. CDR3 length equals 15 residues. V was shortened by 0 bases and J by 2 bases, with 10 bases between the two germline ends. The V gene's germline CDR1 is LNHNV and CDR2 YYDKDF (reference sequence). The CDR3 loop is CATSRDMRENYGYTF. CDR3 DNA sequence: TGTGCCACCAGCAGAGATATGAGGGAAAACTATGGCTACACCTTC.

The CDR3 DNA follows: TGCGCCAGTTACAGGACAGCTGAGACCCAGTACTTC. Translating it yields CASYRTAETQYF. This chain joins TRBV5-1 and TRBJ2-5; a possible D gene is TRBD1 (6 bases). This CDR3 contains 12 residues. Germline V gives CDR1 SGHRS, CDR2 YFSETQ. V lost 8 bases to trimming and J lost 5 bases, with 13 bases between them.

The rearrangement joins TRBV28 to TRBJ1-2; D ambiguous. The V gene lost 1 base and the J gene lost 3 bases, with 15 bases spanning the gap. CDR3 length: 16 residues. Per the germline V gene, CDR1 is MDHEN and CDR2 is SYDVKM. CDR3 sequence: CASSLSPGRGDYGYTF. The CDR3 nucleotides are TGTGCCAGCAGTTTATCCCCCGGGCGAGGAGACTATGGCTACACCTTC.

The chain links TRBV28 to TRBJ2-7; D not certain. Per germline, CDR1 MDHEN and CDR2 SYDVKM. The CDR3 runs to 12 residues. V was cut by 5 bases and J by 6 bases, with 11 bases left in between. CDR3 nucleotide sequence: TGTGCCAGCAGTAATACCTTTTCCGAGCAGTACTTC. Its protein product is CASSNTFSEQYF.

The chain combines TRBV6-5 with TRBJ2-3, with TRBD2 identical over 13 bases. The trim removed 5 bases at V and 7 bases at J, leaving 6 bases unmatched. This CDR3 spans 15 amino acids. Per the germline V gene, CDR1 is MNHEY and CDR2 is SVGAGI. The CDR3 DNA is TGTGCCAGCAGTACCACTAGCGGGAGGGCCAATACGCAGTATTTT. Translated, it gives CASSTTSGRANTQYF.

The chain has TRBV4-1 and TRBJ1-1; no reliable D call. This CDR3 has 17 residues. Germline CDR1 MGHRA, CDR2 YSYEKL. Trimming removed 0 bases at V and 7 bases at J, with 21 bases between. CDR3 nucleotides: TGCGCCAGCAGCCAAGAGAAAGCAGGTGACCTTTTGGGTGAAGCTTTCTTT. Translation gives CASSQEKAGDLLGEAFF.

The CDR3 loop reads CASSHGQGNYEQYF. Here the CDR3 DNA reads TGTGCCAGCAGTCACGGACAGGGAAATTACGAGCAGTACTTC. This chain joins TRBV6-6 and TRBJ2-7; 8 nucleotides align to TRBD1. The CDR3 extends over 14 amino acids. Germline V gene data show CDR1 as MNHNY and CDR2 as SVGAGI (reference sequence). Trimming took 5 bases from V and 4 from J; bases not matched to a gene: 7.

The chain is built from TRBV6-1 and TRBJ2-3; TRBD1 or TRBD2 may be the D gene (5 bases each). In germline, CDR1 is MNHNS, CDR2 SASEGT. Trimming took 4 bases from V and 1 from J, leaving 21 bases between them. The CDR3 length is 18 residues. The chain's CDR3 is CASSAQGWGSGRTDTQYF. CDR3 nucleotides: TGTGCCAGCAGTGCACAAGGGTGGGGGTCAGGTCGCACAGATACGCAGTATTTT.

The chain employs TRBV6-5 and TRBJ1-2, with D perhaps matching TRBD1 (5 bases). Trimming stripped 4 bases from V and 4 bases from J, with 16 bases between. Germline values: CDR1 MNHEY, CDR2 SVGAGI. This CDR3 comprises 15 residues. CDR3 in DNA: TGTGCCAGCAGTTCCGCGGGCAGGGCCGTCTATGGCTACACCTTC. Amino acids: CASSSAGRAVYGYTF.

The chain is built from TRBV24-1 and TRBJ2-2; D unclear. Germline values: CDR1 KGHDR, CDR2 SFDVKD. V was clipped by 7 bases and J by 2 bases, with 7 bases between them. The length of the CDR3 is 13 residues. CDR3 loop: CATSPRNTGELFF. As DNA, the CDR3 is TGTGCCACCAGCCCCAGAAACACCGGGGAGCTGTTTTTT.

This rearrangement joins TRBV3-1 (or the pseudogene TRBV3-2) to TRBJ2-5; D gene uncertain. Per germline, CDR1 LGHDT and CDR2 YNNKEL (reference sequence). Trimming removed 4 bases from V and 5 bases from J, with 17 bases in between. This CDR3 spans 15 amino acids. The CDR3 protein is CASSRASGVEETQYF. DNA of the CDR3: TGTGCCAGCAGCCGAGCGAGTGGGGTGGAGGAGACCCAGTACTTC.

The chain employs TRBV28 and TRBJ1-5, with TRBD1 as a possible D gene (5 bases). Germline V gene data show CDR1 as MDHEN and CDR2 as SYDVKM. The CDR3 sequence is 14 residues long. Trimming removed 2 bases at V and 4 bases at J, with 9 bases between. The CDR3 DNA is TGTGCCAGCAGTTTAGTGACAGCAAATCAGCCCCAGCATTTT. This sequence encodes CASSLVTANQPQHF.

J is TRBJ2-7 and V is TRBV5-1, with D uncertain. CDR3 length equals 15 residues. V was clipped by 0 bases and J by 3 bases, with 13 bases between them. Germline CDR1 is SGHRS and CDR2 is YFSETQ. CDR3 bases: TGCGCCAGCAGCTTGGGTCCAGATCCTTTCTACGAGCAGTACTTC. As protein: CASSLGPDPFYEQYF.